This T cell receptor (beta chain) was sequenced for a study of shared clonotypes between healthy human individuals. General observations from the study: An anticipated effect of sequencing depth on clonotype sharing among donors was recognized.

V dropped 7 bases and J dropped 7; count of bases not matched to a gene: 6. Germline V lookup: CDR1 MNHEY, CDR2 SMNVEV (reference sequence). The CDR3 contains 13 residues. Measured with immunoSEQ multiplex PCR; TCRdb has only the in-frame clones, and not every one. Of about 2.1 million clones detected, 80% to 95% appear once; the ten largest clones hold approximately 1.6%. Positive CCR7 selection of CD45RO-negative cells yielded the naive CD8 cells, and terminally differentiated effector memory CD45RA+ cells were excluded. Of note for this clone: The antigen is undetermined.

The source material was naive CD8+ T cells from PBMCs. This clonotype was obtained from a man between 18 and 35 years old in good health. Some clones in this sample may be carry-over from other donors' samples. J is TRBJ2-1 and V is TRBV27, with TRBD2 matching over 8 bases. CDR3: CASTGGPDNEQFF. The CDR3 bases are TGTGCCAGCACGGGAGGGCCTGATAATGAGCAGTTCTTC.